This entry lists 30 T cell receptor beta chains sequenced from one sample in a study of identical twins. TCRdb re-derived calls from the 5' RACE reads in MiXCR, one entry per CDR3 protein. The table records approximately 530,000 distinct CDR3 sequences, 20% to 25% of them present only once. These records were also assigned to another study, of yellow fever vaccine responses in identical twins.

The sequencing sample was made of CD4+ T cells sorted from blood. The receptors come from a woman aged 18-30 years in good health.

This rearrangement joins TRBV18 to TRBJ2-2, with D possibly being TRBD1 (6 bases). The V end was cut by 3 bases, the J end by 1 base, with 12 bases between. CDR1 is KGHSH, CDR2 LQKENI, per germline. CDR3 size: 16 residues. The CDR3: CASSPIQGENTGELFF. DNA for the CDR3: TGTGCCAGCTCACCCATACAGGGCGAGAACACCGGGGAGCTGTTTTTT.

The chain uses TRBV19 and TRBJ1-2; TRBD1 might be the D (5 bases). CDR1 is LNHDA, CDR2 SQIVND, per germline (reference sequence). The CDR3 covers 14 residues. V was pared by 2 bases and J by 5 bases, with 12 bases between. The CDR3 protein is CASSIPRGGYGYTF. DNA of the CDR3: TGTGCCAGTAGTATACCTCGGGGGGGGTATGGCTACACCTTC.

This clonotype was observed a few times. The CDR3 protein is CASSLQGGDFYNEQFF. For the CDR3, the DNA is TGCGCCAGCAGCTTACAGGGGGGTGACTTTTACAATGAGCAGTTCTTC. The chain uses TRBV5-1 and TRBJ2-1, with TRBD1 matching 8 bases. Germline values: CDR1 SGHRS, CDR2 YFSETQ. J lost 4 bases, V lost 2 bases, and 8 bases had no gene match. The CDR3 is made up of 16 amino acids.

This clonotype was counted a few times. The chain's CDR3 is CASSIGLAGVDEQFF. The CDR3 coding sequence is TGTGCCAGCAGCATCGGACTAGCGGGGGTTGATGAGCAGTTCTTC. The rearrangement joins TRBV7-7 to TRBJ2-1; 13 bases fit TRBD2. The CDR3 sequence is 15 residues long. V lost 5 bases to trimming and J lost 8 bases; unmatched junction nucleotides: 6. Germline values: CDR1 SSHAT, CDR2 FNYEAQ (reference sequence). Supplemented by reference TRBV7-7 and TRBJ2-1, the full variable domain reads GAGVSQSPRYKVTKRGQDVTLRCDPISSHATLYWYQQALGQGPEFLTYFNYEAQPDKSGLPSDRFSAERPEGSISTLTIQRTEQRDSAMYRCASSIGLAGVDEQFFGPGTRLTVL.

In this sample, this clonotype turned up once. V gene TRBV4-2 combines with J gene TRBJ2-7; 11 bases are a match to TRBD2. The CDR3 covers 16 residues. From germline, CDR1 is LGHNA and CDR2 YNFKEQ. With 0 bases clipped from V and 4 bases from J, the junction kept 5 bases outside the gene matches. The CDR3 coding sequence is TGTGCCAGCAGCCAAGAACTAGCGGGAGTGTGGTACGAGCAGTACTTC. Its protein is CASSQELAGVWYEQYF.

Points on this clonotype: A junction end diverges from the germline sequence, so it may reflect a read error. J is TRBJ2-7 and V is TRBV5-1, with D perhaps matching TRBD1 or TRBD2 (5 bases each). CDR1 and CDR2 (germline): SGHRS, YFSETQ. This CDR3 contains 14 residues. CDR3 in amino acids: CASSWNGAGYGQYF. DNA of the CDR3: TGCGCCAGCAGCTGGAACGGGGCTGGCTACGGGCAGTACTTC.

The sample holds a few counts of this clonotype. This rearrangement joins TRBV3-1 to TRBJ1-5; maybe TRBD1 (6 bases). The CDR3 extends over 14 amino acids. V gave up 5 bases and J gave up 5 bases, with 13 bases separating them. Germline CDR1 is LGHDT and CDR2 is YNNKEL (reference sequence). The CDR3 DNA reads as TGTGCCAGCAGCTCGGGGGGGGCATATCAGCCCCAGCATTTT. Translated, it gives CASSSGGAYQPQHF.

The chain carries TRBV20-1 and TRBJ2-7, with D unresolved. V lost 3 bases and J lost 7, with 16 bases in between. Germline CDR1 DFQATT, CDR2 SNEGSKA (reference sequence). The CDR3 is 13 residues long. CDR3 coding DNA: TGCAGTGCTAGTCGGTCAGCAACGGGTGAGCAGTACGTC. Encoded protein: CSASRSATGEQYV.

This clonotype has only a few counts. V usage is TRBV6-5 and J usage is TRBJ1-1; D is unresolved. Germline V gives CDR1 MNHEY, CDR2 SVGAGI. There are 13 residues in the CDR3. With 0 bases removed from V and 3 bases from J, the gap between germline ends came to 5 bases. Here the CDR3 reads CASSYSGHTEAFF. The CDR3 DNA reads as TGTGCCAGCAGTTACTCCGGCCACACTGAAGCTTTCTTT.

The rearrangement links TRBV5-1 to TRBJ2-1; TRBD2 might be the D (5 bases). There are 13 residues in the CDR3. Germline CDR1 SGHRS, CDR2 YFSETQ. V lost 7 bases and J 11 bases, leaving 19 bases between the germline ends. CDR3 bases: TGCGCCAGCTCGTCAGAGGGAAGAAACAAGCAGTTCTTC. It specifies CASSSEGRNKQFF.

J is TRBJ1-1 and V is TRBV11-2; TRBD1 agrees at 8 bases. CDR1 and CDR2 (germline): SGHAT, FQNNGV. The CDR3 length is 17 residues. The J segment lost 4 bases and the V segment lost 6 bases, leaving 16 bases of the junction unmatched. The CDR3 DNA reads TGTGCCAGCAGACACCCTGGGGACAGGCGGTTGAGCACTGAAGCTTTCTTT. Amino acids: CASRHPGDRRLSTEAFF.

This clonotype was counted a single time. CDR3 sequence reads: CASSPPPGGIEQFF. DNA of the CDR3: TGTGCCAGCTCACCACCCCCAGGGGGTATAGAGCAGTTCTTC. This chain connects TRBV18 to TRBJ2-1; 7 bases fit TRBD1. CDR3 length: 14 residues. Germline CDR1 KGHSH, CDR2 LQKENI. V trimming: 0 bases; J trimming: 10 bases; junction bases outside the gene matches: 6.

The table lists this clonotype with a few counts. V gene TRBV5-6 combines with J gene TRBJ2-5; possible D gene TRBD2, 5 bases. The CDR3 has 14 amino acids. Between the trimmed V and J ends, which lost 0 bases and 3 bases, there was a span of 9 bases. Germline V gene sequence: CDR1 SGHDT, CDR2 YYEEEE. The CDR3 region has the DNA TGTGCCAGCAGCTTGGCCGGGAACAAAGAGACCCAGTACTTC. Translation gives CASSLAGNKETQYF. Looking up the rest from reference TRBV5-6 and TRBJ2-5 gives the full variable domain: DAGVTQSPTHLIKTRGQQVTLRCSPKSGHDTVSWYQQALGQGPQFIFQYYEEEERQRGNFPDRFSGHQFPNYSSELNVNALLLGDSALYLCASSLAGNKETQYFGPGTRLLVL.

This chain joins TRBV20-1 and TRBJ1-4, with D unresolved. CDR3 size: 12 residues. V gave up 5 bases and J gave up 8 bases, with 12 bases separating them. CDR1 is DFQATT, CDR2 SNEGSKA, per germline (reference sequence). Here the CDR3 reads CSALRNAEKLFF. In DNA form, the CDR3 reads TGCAGTGCTCTCAGAAATGCCGAAAAACTGTTTTTT.

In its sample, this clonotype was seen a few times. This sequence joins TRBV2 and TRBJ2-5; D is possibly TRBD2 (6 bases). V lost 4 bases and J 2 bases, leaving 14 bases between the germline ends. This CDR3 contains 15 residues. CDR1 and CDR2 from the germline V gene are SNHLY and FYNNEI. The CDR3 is CASSVSGLLQETQYF. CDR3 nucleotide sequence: TGTGCCAGCAGTGTTAGCGGACTTCTACAAGAGACCCAGTACTTC. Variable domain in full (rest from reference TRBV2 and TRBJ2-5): EPEVTQTPSHQVTQMGQEVILRCVPISNHLYFYWYRQILGQKVEFLVSFYNNEISEKSEIFDDQFSVERPDGSNFTLKIRSTKLEDSAMYFCASSVSGLLQETQYFGPGTRLLVL.

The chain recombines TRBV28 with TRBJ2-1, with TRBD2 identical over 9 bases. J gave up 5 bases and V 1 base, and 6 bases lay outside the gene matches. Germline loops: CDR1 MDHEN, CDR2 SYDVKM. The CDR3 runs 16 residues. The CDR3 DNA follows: TGTGCCAGCAGTTTATACCGACTAGCGGTTAACAATGAGCAGTTCTTC. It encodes CASSLYRLAVNNEQFF.

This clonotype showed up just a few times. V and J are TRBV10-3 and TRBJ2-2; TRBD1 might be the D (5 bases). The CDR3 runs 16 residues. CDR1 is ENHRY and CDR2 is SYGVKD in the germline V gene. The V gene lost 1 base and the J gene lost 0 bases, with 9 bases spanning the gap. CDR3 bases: TGTGCCATCAGTGAGTGGGGCCTAACGAACACCGGGGAGCTGTTTTTT. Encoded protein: CAISEWGLTNTGELFF.

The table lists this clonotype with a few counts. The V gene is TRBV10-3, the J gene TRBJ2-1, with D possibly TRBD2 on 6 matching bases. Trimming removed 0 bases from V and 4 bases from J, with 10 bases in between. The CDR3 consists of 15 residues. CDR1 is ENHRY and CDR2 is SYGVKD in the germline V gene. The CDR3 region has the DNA TGTGCCATCAGTGAGTCTAGCGGCCCATACAATGAGCAGTTCTTC. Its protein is CAISESSGPYNEQFF.

In nucleotides, the CDR3 is TGCAGTGCTCATACAGGGTTGGATCAGCCCCAGCATTTT. It encodes CSAHTGLDQPQHF. V usage is TRBV20-1 and J usage is TRBJ1-5; possible D gene TRBD1, 6 bases. The CDR3 totals 13 residues. Germline lookup yields CDR1 DFQATT and CDR2 SNEGSKA (reference sequence). V was cut by 5 bases and J by 5 bases, with 13 bases left in between.

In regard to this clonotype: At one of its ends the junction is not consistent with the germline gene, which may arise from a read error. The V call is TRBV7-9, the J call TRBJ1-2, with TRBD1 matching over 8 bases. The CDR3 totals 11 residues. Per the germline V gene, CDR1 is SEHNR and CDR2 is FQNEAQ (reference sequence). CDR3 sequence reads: CASSYDLQGVF. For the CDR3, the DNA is TGTGCCAGCAGCTATGACCTACAGGGGGTCTTC.

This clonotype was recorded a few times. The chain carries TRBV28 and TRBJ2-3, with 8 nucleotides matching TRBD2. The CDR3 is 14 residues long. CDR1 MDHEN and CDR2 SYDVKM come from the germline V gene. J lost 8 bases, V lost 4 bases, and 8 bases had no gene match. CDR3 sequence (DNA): TGTGCCAGCAGTTCCCCTCTAACTAGCGGTACGCAGTATTTT. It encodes CASSSPLTSGTQYF.

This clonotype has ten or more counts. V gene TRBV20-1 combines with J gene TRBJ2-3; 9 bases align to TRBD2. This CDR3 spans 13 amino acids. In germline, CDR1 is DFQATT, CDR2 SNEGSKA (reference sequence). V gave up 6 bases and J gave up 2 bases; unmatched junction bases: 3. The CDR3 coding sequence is TGCAGTGCCCCGGGACTAGCCACAGATACGCAGTATTTT. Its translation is CSAPGLATDTQYF.

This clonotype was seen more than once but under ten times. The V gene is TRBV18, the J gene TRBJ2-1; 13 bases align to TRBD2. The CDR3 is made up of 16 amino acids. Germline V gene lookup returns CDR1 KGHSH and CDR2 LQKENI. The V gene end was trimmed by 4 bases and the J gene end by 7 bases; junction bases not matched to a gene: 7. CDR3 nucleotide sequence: TGTGCCAGCTCACTGTCCGGGACTAGCGGGATAAATGAGCAGTTCTTC. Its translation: CASSLSGTSGINEQFF.

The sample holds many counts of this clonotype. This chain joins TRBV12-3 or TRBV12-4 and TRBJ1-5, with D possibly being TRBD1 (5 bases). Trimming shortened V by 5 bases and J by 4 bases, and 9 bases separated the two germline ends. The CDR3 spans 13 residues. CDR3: CASSLTANQPQHF. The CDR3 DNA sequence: TGTGCCAGCAGTCTGACAGCTAATCAGCCCCAGCATTTT.

The chain's CDR3 is CSVDRFSTDTQYF. Written as DNA, the CDR3 is TGCAGCGTTGACAGATTTAGCACAGATACGCAGTATTTT. The gene calls are TRBV29-1 and TRBJ2-3; D uncertain. CDR3 length equals 13 residues. Trimming pared 3 bases from V and 0 bases from J, leaving 7 bases between. CDR1 and CDR2 from the germline V gene are SQVTM and ANQGSEA.

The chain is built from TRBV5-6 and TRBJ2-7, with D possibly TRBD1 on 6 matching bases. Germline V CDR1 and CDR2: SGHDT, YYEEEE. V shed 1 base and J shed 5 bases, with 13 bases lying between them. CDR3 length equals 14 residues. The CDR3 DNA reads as TGTGCCAGCAGCTTGTGCACAGGGAACGACGAGCAGTACGTC. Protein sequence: CASSLCTGNDEQYV.

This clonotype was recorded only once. The CDR3 sequence: CASSTDGAYEQYF. The CDR3 nucleotides read TGTGCCAGCAGTACCGACGGGGCCTACGAGCAGTACTTC. The chain uses TRBV12-3 or TRBV12-4 and TRBJ2-7, with D maybe TRBD2 (5 bases). Between the trimmed V and J ends, which lost 5 bases and 2 bases, there was a span of 10 bases. CDR3 length: 13 residues.

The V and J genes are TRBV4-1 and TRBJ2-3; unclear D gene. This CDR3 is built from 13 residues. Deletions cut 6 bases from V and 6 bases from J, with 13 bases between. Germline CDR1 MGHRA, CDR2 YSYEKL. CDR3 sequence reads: CASSPNLGDTQYF. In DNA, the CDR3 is TGCGCCAGCAGTCCCAATCTGGGGGATACGCAGTATTTT.

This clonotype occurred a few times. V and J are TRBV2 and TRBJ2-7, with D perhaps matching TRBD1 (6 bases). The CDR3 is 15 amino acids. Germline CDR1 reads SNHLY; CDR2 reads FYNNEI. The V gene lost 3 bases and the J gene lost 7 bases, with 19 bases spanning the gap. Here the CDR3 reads CASSDPGAPRREQYF. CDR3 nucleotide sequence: TGTGCCAGCAGTGACCCAGGGGCCCCCCGGAGGGAGCAGTACTTC.

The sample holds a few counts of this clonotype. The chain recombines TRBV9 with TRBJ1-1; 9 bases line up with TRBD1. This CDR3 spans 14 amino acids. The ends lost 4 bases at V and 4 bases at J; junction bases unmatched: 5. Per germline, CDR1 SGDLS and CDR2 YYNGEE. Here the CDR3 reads CASSTRDRVTEAFF. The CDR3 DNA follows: TGTGCCAGCAGCACCCGGGACAGGGTCACTGAAGCTTTCTTT.